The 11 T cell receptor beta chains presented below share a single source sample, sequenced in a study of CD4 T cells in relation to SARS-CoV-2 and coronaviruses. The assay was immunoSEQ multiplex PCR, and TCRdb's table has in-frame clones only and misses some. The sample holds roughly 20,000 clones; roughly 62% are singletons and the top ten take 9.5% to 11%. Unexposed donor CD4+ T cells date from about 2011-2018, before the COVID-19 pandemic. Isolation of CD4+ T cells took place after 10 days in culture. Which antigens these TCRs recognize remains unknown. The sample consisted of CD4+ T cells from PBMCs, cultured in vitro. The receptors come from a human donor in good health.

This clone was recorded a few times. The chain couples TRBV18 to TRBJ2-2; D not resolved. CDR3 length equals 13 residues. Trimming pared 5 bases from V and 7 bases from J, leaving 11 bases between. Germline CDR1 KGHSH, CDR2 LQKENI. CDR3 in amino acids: CASSSEMNGELFF. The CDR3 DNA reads TGTGCCAGCTCATCCGAAATGAACGGGGAGCTGTTTTTT. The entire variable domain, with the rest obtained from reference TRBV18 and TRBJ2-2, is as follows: NAGVMQNPRHLVRRRGQEARLRCSPMKGHSHVYWYRQLPEEGLKFMVYLQKENIIDESGMPKERFSAEFPKEGPSILRIQQVVRGDSAAYFCASSSEMNGELFFGEGSRLTVL.

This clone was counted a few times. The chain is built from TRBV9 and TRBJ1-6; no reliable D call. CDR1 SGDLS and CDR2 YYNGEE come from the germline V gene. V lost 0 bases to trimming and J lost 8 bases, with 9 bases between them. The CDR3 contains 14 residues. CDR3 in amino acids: CASSVEGIYSPLHF. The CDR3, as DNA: TGTGCCAGCAGCGTAGAAGGGATTTATTCACCCCTCCACTTT.

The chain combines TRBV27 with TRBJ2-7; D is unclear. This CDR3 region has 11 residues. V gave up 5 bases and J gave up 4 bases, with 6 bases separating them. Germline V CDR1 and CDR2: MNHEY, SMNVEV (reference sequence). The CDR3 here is CASSPLYEQYF. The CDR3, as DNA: TGTGCCAGCAGTCCCCTATACGAGCAGTACTTC.

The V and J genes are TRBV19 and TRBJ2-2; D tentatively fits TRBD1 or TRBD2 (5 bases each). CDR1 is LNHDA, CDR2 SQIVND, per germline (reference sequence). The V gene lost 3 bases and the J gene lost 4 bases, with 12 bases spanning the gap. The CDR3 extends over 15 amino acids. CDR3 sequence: CASSIVVGGTGELFF. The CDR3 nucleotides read TGTGCCAGTAGTATTGTGGTTGGGGGCACCGGGGAGCTGTTTTTT.

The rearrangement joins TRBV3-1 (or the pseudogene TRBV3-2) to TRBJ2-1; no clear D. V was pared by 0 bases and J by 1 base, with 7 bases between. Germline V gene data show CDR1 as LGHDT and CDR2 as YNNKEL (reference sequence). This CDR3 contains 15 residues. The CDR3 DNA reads TGTGCCAGCAGCCAAGATATCGGGTCCTACAATGAGCAGTTCTTC. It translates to CASSQDIGSYNEQFF.

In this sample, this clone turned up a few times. The CDR3: CASSIVDGRNSPLHF. The CDR3 DNA reads TGTGCCAGTAGTATAGTTGACGGTCGGAATTCACCCCTCCACTTT. This chain links TRBV19 with TRBJ1-6, with D uncertain. Germline-derived CDR1 and CDR2 are LNHDA and SQIVND (reference sequence). This CDR3 is 15 amino acids long. The V and J ends lost 1 base and 7 bases respectively, with 11 bases between them.

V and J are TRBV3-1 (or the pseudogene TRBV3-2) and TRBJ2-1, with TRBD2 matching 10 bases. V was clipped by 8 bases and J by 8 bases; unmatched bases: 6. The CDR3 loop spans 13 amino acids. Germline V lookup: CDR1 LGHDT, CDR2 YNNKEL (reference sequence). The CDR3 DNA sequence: TGTGCCAGCGCAGGGACTAGCGAGGATGAGCAGTTCTTC. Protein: CASAGTSEDEQFF.

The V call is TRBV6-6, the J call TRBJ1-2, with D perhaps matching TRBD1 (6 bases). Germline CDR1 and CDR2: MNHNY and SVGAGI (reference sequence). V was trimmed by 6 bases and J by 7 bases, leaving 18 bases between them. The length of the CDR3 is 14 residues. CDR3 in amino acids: CASRESGQVTGYTF. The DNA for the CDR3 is TGTGCCAGCAGAGAGTCGGGACAAGTTACTGGCTACACCTTC.

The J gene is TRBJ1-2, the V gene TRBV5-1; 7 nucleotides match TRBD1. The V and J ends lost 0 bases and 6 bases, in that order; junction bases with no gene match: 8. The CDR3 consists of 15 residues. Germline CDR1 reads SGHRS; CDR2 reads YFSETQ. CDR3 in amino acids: CASSLERQGGNGYTF. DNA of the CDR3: TGCGCCAGCAGCTTGGAACGGCAGGGGGGGAATGGCTACACCTTC.

DNA for the CDR3: TGTGCCAGCAGTTTCGAACAGATCAATGGCTACACCTTC. Its translation: CASSFEQINGYTF. The chain uses TRBV12-3 or TRBV12-4 and TRBJ1-2; unclear D gene. This CDR3 is built from 13 residues. The V and J ends lost 3 bases and 6 bases respectively, with 11 bases between them.

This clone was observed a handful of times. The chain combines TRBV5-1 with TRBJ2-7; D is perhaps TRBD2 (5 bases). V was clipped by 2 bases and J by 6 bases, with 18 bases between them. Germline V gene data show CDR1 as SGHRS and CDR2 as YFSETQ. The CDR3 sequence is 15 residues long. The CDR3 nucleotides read TGCGCCAGCAGCTTCGCGTGGTCGAGGGATGGCGAGCAGTACTTC. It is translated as CASSFAWSRDGEQYF.